A selection of T cell receptor beta chains follows, all from one sample in a study of CD8+CD57+ T cells in acquired aplastic anemia. MiXCR, run by TCRdb on the reads, gives a single entry per CDR3 protein. The repertoire includes 400,000 to 600,000 distinct CDR3 sequences, more than 25% of them detected once, and approximately 0.82% sits in the top ten. Sequences were obtained from sorted CD4+, CD8+, or CD8+CD57+ T cells (not recorded which) from PBMCs. All receptors derive from a human donor with aplastic anemia. Each CDR3 is given with its conserved first and last residue. The D gene is left open where the match is weak. Clone size is given for some rows only: seen once, a few or many times, or a class if the clone is expanded.

j_call: TRBJ1-5
d_call: NA
v_call: TRBV20-1
clone_size: NA
cdr3_aa: CSARAGGAQPQHF
cdr3_nt: TGCAGTGCTAGAGCTGGAGGGGCCCAGCCCCAGCATTTT

j_call: TRBJ1-3
d_call: NA
v_call: TRBV20-1
clone_size: many
cdr3_aa: CSAKGPGNTIYF
cdr3_nt: TGCAGTGCTAAGGGACCTGGAAACACCATATATTTT

j_call: TRBJ2-7
d_call: NA
v_call: TRBV5-6
clone_size: few
cdr3_aa: CASSAGQFASIYEQYF
cdr3_nt: TGTGCCAGCAGCGCGGGACAGTTTGCCTCGATTTACGAGCAGTACTTC

j_call: TRBJ1-5
d_call: TRBD1
v_call: TRBV7-2
clone_size: many
cdr3_aa: CASSIGTGGDQPQHF
cdr3_nt: TGTGCCAGCAGCATTGGGACAGGGGGCGATCAGCCCCAGCATTTT

j_call: TRBJ2-1
d_call: NA
v_call: TRBV19
clone_size: few
cdr3_aa: CASSIGVRTYEQFF
cdr3_nt: TGTGCCAGTAGTATCGGGGTGAGGACTTATGAGCAGTTCTTC

j_call: TRBJ1-5
d_call: NA
v_call: TRBV12-3/TRBV12-4
clone_size: many
cdr3_aa: CASRSGSQNQPQHF
cdr3_nt: TGTGCCAGTAGATCTGGGAGCCAAAATCAGCCCCAGCATTTT

j_call: TRBJ2-7
d_call: NA
v_call: TRBV7-3
clone_size: NA
cdr3_aa: CASSSPTEDEQYF
cdr3_nt: TGTGCCAGCAGCTCACCGACAGAGGACGAGCAGTACTTC

j_call: TRBJ2-7
d_call: TRBD2
v_call: TRBV20-1
clone_size: many
cdr3_aa: CSARRTSGYEQYF
cdr3_nt: TGCAGTGCTAGACGGACTAGCGGATACGAGCAGTACTTC

j_call: TRBJ2-2
d_call: TRBD2
v_call: TRBV7-9
clone_size: NA
cdr3_aa: CASTGLAGGGELFF
cdr3_nt: TGTGCCAGCACCGGACTAGCGGGCGGCGGGGAGCTGTTTTTT

j_call: TRBJ2-1
d_call: TRBD1
v_call: TRBV6-1
clone_size: NA
cdr3_aa: CASIAATGYNEQFF
cdr3_nt: TGTGCCAGCATTGCCGCGACAGGGTACAATGAGCAGTTCTTC

j_call: TRBJ2-5
d_call: NA
v_call: TRBV7-8
clone_size: many
cdr3_aa: CASSLPVGETQYF
cdr3_nt: TGTGCCAGCAGCTTACCAGTAGGAGAGACCCAGTACTTC

j_call: TRBJ2-7
d_call: NA
v_call: TRBV20-1
clone_size: many
cdr3_aa: CSAKPRGRTYEQYF
cdr3_nt: TGCAGTGCTAAGCCCAGGGGACGCACCTACGAGCAGTACTTC

j_call: TRBJ1-2
d_call: NA
v_call: TRBV15
clone_size: many
cdr3_aa: CATSRDTGSGYTF
cdr3_nt: TGTGCCACCAGCAGGGACACAGGGTCCGGCTACACCTTC

j_call: TRBJ1-2
d_call: NA
v_call: TRBV19
clone_size: NA
cdr3_aa: CASSITTGAGYGYTF
cdr3_nt: TGTGCCAGTAGTATAACCACGGGCGCCGGCTATGGCTACACCTTC

j_call: TRBJ1-3
d_call: NA
v_call: TRBV19
clone_size: NA
cdr3_aa: CASSPRQAGNTIYF
cdr3_nt: TGTGCCAGTAGTCCTCGACAGGCTGGAAACACCATATATTTT

j_call: TRBJ2-3
d_call: TRBD1
v_call: TRBV24-1
clone_size: NA
cdr3_aa: CATSSTGGPADTQYF
cdr3_nt: TGTGCCACCTCCTCCACAGGGGGTCCCGCAGATACGCAGTATTTT

j_call: TRBJ2-5
d_call: NA
v_call: TRBV6-2/TRBV6-3
clone_size: NA
cdr3_aa: CASRSSTETQYF
cdr3_nt: TGTGCCAGCAGATCTAGCACGGAGACCCAGTACTTC

j_call: TRBJ1-1
d_call: TRBD1
v_call: TRBV12-3/TRBV12-4
clone_size: few
cdr3_aa: CASRKDRAHTEAFF
cdr3_nt: TGTGCCAGCAGGAAAGACAGGGCACACACTGAAGCTTTCTTT

j_call: TRBJ2-7
d_call: TRBD2
v_call: TRBV15
clone_size: NA
cdr3_aa: CATSRARAGGYEQYF
cdr3_nt: TGTGCCACCAGCAGAGCTCGGGCGGGGGGCTACGAGCAGTACTTC

j_call: TRBJ1-6
d_call: NA
v_call: TRBV9
clone_size: many
cdr3_aa: CASSARTDRSPLHF
cdr3_nt: TGTGCCAGCAGCGCCCGGACAGATCGATCACCCCTCCACTTT

j_call: TRBJ2-1
d_call: NA
v_call: TRBV29-1
clone_size: NA
cdr3_aa: CSVQGAWREYLRSEQFF
cdr3_nt: TGCAGCGTTCAGGGGGCCTGGCGGGAGTACCTAAGGAGTGAGCAGTTCTTC

j_call: TRBJ2-1
d_call: TRBD2
v_call: TRBV19
clone_size: NA
cdr3_aa: CASSVGGAGSEQFF
cdr3_nt: TGTGCCAGTAGTGTCGGGGGGGCGGGGAGTGAGCAGTTCTTC

j_call: TRBJ1-1
d_call: NA
v_call: TRBV19
clone_size: NA
cdr3_aa: CASRPGRVNTEAFF
cdr3_nt: TGTGCCAGTAGGCCCGGGCGAGTGAACACTGAAGCTTTCTTT